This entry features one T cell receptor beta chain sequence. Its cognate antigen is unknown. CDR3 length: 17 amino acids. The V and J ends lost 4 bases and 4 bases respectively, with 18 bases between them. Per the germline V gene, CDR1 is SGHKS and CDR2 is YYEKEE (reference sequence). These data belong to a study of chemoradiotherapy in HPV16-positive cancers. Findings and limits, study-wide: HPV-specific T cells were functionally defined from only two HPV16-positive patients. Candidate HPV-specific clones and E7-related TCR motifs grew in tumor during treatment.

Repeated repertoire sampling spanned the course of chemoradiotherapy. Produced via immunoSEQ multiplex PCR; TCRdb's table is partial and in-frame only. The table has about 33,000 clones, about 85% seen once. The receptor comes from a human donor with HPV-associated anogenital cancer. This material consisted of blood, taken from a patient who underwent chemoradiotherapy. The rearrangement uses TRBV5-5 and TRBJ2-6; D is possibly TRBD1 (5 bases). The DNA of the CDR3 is TGTGCCAGCAGCCCGGTTAAAAGTGGGGCGGGGGCCAACGTCCTGACTTTC. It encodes CASSPVKSGAGANVLTF.